This TCR beta chain was sequenced during a study of a mutant IDH1 vaccine in newly diagnosed glioma. Overall study: There were 62.5% males and around 40% females among treated patients, whose mean age was approximately 40 years. Beforehand, treatment had been radiotherapy, temozolomide, or both; the majority received both.

Time point: baseline, week 1 (first vaccination visit). Treatment meaning: pre-vaccination baseline after standard-of-care therapy. Astrocytomas found in donors were new, WHO grade 3 or 4, IDH1-mutant and ATRX-lost. Clones were sequenced by immunoSEQ multiplex PCR, and TCRdb holds only the in-frame ones, with some missing. The sample lists around 56,000 clones, about 91% occurring once. The germline gives CDR1 SGDLS, CDR2 YYNGEE. The CDR3 has 19 residues. The germline V and J ends were trimmed by 0 bases and 4 bases, with 23 bases remaining between them. On this clone itself: Its antigen is unidentified.

Study outcomes and limitations: Pseudoprogression appears to have had no connection to changes in top peripheral T cell clonotypes.

The rearrangement joins TRBV9 to TRBJ2-1; tentatively, D is TRBD2 (6 bases). The sequence came from a man aged 45-60 years with glioma. The specimen comprised PBMCs, sampled from a glioma patient treated with radiotherapy, temozolomide or both. CDR3 sequence reads: CASSVAIGGGGGVYNEQFF. The CDR3 bases are TGTGCCAGCAGCGTAGCTATCGGTGGAGGAGGAGGGGTATACAATGAGCAGTTCTTC.